This T cell receptor (beta chain) was found in a study of PD-L1 blockade in urothelial cancer. Study at large: Blood analysis took place 3 weeks (second dose) and 6 weeks after treatment start.

The time point denotes: pretreatment peripheral blood. Clones were read by immunoSEQ multiplex PCR, and TCRdb kept only the in-frame ones, dropping some. Here the sample spans around 79,000 clones, around four fifths being singletons. This TCR came from a man between 35 and 55 years old with urothelial cancer. Sequencing was performed on PBMCs, taken around atezolizumab (anti-PD-L1) treatment.

The CDR3 loop reads CASSQGSGNSNEQFF. The CDR3 nucleotides are TGCGCCAGCAGCCAAGGTAGCGGGAATAGCAATGAGCAGTTCTTC. The chain is built from TRBV4-1 and TRBJ2-1, with 8 bases lining up with TRBD2. Germline lookup yields CDR1 MGHRA and CDR2 YSYEKL. Trimming cost V 1 base and J 6 bases; bases outside gene matches: 5. The CDR3 contains 15 residues.